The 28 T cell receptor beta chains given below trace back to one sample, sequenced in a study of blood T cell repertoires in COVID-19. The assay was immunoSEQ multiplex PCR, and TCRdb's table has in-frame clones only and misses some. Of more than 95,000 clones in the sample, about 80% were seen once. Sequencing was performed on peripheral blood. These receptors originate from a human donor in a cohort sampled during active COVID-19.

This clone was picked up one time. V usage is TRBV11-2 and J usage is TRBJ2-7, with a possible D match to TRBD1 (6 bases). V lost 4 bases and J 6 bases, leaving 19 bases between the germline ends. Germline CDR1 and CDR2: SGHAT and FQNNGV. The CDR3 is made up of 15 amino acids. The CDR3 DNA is TGTGCCAGCAGCTCCATCCGGGACAAGTCTTCCGAGCAGTACTTC. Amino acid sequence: CASSSIRDKSSEQYF.

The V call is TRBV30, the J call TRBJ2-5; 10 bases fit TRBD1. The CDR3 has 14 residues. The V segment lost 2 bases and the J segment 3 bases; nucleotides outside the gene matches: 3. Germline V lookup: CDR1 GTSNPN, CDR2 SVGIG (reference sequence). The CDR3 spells CAWSWGTGEETQYF. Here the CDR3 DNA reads TGTGCCTGGAGTTGGGGGACAGGGGAAGAGACCCAGTACTTC.

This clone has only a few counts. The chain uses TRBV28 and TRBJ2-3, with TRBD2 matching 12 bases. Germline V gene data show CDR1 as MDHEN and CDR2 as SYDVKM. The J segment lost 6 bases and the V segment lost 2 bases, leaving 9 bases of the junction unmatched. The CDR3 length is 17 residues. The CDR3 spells CASSLLAGGGASDTQYF. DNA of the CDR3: TGTGCCAGCAGTTTACTAGCGGGAGGGGGGGCCTCGGATACGCAGTATTTT.

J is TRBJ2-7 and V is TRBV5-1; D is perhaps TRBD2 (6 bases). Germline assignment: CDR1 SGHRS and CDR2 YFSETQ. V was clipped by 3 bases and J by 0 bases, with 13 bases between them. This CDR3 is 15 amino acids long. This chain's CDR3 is CASSWGDRDSYEQYF. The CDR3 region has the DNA TGCGCCAGCAGCTGGGGGGACCGGGACTCCTACGAGCAGTACTTC. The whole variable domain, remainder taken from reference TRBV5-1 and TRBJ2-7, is KAGVTQTPRYLIKTRGQQVTLSCSPISGHRSVSWYQQTPGQGLQFLFEYFSETQRNKGNFPGRFSGRQFSNSRSEMNVSTLELGDSALYLCASSWGDRDSYEQYFGPGTRLTVT.

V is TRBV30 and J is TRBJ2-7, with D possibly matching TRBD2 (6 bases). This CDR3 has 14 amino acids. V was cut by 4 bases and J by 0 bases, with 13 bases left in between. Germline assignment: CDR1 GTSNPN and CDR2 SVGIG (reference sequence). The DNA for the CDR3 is TGTGCCTGGAAAGGAGGGCCAAGCTCCTACGAGCAGTACTTC. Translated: CAWKGGPSSYEQYF.

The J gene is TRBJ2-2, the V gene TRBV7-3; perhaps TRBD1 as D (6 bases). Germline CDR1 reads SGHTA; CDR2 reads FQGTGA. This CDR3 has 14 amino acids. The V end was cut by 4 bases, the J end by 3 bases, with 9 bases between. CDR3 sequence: CASSSDRDTGELFF. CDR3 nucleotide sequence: TGTGCCAGCAGCTCGGACAGAGACACCGGGGAGCTGTTTTTT.

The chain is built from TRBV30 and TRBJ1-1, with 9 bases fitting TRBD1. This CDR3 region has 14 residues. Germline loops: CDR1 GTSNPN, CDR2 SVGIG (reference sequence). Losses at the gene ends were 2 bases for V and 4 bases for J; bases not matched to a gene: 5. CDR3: CAWSKDRGLTEAFF. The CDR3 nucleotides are TGTGCCTGGAGTAAGGACAGGGGTCTCACTGAAGCTTTCTTT.

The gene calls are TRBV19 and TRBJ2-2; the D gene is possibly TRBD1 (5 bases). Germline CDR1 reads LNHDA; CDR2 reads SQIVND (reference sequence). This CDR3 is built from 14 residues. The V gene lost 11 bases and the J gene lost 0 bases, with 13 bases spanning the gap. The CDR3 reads CAGRWGPNTGELFF. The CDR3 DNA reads TGTGCCGGAAGATGGGGCCCGAACACCGGGGAGCTGTTTTTT.

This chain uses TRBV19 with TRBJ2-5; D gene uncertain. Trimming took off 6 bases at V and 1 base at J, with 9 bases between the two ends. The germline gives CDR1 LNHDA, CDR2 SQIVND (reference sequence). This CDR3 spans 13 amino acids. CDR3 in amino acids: CASSPGVQETQYF. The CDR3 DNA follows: TGTGCCAGTAGCCCCGGAGTCCAAGAGACCCAGTACTTC. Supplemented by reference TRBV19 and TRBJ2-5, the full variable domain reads DGGITQSPKYLFRKEGQNVTLSCEQNLNHDAMYWYRQDPGQGLRLIYYSQIVNDFQKGDIAEGYSVSREKKESFPLTVTSAQKNPTAFYLCASSPGVQETQYFGPGTRLLVL.

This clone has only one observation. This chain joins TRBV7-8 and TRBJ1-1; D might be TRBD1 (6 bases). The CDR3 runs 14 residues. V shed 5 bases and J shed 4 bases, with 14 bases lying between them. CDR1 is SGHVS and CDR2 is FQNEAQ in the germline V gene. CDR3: CASSPPRGGTEAFF. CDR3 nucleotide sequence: TGTGCCAGCAGCCCCCCGAGAGGGGGCACTGAAGCTTTCTTT.

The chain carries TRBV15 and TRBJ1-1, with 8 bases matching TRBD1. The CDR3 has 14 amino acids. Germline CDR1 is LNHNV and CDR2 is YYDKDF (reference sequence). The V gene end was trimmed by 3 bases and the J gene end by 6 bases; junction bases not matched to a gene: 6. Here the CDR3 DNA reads TGTGCCACCAGCAGGACAGGGGATTCACCTGAAGCTTTCTTT. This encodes CATSRTGDSPEAFF.

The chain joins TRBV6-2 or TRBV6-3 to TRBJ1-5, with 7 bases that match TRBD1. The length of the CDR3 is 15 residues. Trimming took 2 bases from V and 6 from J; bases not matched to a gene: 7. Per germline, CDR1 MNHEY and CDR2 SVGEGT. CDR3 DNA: TGTGCCAGCAGTTACGGGAACAGGGGTATTCAGCCCCAGCATTTT. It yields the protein CASSYGNRGIQPQHF.

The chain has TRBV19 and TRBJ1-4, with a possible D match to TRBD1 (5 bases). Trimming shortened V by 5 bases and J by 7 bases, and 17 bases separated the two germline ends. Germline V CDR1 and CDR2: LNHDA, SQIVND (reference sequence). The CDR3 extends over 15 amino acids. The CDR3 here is CASSRPSGGSEKLFF. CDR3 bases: TGTGCCAGTAGTCGACCTTCGGGGGGAAGTGAAAAACTGTTTTTT. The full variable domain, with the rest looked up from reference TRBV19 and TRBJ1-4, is DGGITQSPKYLFRKEGQNVTLSCEQNLNHDAMYWYRQDPGQGLRLIYYSQIVNDFQKGDIAEGYSVSREKKESFPLTVTSAQKNPTAFYLCASSRPSGGSEKLFFGSGTQLSVL.

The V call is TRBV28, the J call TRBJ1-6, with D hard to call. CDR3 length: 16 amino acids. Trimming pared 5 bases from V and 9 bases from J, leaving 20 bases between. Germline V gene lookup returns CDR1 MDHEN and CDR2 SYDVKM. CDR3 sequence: CASSPSGEDGGSPLHF. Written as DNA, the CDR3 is TGTGCCAGCAGTCCCTCGGGTGAGGACGGAGGTTCACCCCTCCACTTT.

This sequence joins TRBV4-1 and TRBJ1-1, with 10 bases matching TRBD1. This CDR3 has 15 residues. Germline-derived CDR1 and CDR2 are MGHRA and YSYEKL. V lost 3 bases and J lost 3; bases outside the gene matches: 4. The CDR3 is CASSHPGQGYTEAFF. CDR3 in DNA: TGCGCCAGCAGCCATCCGGGACAGGGGTACACTGAAGCTTTCTTT.

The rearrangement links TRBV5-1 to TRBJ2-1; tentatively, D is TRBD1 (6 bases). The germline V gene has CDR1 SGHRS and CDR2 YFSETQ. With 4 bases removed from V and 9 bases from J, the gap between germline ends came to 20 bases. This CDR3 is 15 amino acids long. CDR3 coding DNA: TGCGCCAGCAGCGTTACAGGGACCCGATCGGGTGAGCAGTTCTTC. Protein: CASSVTGTRSGEQFF.

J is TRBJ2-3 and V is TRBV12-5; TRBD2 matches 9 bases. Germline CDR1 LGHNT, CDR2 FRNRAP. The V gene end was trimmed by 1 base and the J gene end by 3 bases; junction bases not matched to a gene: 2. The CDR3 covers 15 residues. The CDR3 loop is CASGLGTSETDTQYF. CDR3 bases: TGTGCTAGTGGTTTGGGGACTAGCGAGACAGATACGCAGTATTTT.

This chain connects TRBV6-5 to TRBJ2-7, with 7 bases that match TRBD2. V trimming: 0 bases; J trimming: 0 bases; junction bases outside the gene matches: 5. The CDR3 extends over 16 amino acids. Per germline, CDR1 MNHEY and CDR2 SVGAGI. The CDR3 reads CASSYSSRTSSYEQYF. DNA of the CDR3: TGTGCCAGCAGTTACTCAAGTCGGACTAGCTCCTACGAGCAGTACTTC.

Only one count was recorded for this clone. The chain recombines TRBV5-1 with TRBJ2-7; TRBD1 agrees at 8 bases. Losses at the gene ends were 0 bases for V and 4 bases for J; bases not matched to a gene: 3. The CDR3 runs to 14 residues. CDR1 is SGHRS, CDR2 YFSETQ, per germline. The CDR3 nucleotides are TGCGCCAGCAGCTTGGGAGGACAGGGATACGAGCAGTACTTC. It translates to CASSLGGQGYEQYF. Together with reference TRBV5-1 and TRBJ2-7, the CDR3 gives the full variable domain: KAGVTQTPRYLIKTRGQQVTLSCSPISGHRSVSWYQQTPGQGLQFLFEYFSETQRNKGNFPGRFSGRQFSNSRSEMNVSTLELGDSALYLCASSLGGQGYEQYFGPGTRLTVT.

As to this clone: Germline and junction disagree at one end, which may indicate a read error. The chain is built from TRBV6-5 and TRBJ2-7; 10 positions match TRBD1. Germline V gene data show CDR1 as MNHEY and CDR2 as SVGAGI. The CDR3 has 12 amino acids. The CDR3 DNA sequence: TGTGCCAGCAGTTCGGGGTCCGGGACAGGGGACTTC. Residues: CASSSGSGTGDF.

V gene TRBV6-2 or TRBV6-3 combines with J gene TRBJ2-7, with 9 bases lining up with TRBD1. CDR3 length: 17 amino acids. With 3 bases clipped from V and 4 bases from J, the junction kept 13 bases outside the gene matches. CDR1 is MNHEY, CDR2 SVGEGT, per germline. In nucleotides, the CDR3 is TGTGCCAGCAGTTATCCCGGGACAGGGAGGATCCTGTACGAGCAGTACTTC. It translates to CASSYPGTGRILYEQYF.

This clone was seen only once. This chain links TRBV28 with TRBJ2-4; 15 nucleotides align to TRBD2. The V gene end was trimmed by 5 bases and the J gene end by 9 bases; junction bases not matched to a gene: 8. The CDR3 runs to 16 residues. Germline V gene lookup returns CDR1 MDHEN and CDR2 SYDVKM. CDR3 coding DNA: TGTGCCAGCAGTCCTCCGGGACTAGCGGGGGGCGGCATTCAGTACTTC. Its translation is CASSPPGLAGGGIQYF.

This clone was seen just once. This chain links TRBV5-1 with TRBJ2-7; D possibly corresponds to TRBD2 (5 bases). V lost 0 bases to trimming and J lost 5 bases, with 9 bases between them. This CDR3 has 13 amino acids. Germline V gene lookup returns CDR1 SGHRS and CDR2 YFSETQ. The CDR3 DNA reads TGCGCCAGCAGCTTGGCGGGAATCAACGAGCAGTACTTC. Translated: CASSLAGINEQYF. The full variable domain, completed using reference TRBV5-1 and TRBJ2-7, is KAGVTQTPRYLIKTRGQQVTLSCSPISGHRSVSWYQQTPGQGLQFLFEYFSETQRNKGNFPGRFSGRQFSNSRSEMNVSTLELGDSALYLCASSLAGINEQYFGPGTRLTVT.

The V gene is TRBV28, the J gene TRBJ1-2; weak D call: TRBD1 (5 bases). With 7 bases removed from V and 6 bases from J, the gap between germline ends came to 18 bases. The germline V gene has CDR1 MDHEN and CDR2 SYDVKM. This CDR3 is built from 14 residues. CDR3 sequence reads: CASNLWGGKDGYTF. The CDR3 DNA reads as TGTGCCAGCAACTTGTGGGGCGGTAAGGATGGCTACACCTTC.

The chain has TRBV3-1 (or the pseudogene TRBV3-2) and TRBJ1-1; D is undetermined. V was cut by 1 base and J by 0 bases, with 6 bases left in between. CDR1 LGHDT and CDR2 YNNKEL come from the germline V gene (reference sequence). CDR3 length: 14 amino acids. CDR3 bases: TGTGCCAGCAGCCAAGGCGAGATGAACACTGAAGCTTTCTTT. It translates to CASSQGEMNTEAFF.

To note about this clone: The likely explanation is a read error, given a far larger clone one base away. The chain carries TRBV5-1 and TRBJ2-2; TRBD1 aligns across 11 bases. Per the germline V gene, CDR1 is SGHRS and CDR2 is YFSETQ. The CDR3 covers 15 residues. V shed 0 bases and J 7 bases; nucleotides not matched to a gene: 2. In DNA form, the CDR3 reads TGCGCCAGCAGCTTGGAGGGGACAGGGGGCGGGGAGCTGTTTTTT. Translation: CASSLEGTGGGELFF.

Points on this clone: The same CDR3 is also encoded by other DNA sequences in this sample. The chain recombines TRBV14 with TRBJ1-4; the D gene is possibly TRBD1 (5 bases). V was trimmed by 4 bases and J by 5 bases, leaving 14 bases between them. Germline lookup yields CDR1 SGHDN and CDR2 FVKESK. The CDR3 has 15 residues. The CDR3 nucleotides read TGTGCCAGCAGCCGAACCGGGACTGAGAATGAAAAACTGTTTTTT. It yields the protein CASSRTGTENEKLFF.

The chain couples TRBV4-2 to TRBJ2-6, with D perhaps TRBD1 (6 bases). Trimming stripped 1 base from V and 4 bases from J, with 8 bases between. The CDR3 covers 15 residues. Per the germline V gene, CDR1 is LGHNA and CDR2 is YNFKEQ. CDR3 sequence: CASSQAGTGANVLTF. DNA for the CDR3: TGTGCCAGCAGCCAAGCCGGGACAGGGGCCAACGTCCTGACTTTC.